This T cell receptor (beta chain) was captured by sequencing in a study of OX40 agonist ivuxolimab in advanced cancers. Across the study: The group had a mean age of 60 years, ranged from roughly 20 to 79, and was 80% to 90% male.

General observations from the study: Patients who responded partially at 0.1-3.0 mg/kg showed clonal expansion ranking among the lowest. No antigen was identified for the clonally expanded peripheral T cells.

In the case of this clone: Antigen: not known.

Assay: immunoSEQ multiplex PCR; the TCRdb copy retains only in-frame clones and omits some. The sample carries tens of thousands of clones, approximately 75% recorded once. The sequences come from CD4+ or CD8+ T cells sorted from blood, collected in a trial of the OX40 agonist ivuxolimab. This receptor was taken from an adult with an advanced solid tumor such as melanoma, head and neck, liver or kidney cancer.

This CDR3 is CASSQGYITEAFF. The CDR3 bases are TGTGCCAGCAGTCAGGGCTACATCACTGAAGCTTTCTTT. This chain links TRBV7-9 with TRBJ1-1; a weak D match, TRBD1 (5 bases). The CDR3 length is 13 residues. V lost 6 bases and J 4 bases, leaving 12 bases between the germline ends. Per germline, CDR1 SEHNR and CDR2 FQNEAQ (reference sequence).